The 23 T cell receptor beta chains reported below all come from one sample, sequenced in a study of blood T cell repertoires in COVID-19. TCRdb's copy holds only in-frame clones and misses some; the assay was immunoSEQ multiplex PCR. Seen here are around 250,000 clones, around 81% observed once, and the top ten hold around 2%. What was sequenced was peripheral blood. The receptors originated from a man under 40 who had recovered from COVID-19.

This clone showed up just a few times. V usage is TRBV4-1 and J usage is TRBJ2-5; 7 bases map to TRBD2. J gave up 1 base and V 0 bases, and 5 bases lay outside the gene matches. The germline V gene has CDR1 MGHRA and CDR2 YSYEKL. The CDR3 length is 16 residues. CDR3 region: CASSQEVGGVQETQYF. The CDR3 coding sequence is TGCGCCAGCAGCCAAGAGGTGGGGGGGGTCCAAGAGACCCAGTACTTC.

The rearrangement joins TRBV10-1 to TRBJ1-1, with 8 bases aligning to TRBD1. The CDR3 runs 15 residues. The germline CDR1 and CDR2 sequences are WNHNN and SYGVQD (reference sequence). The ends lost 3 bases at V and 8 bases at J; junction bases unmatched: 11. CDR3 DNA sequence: TGCGCCAGCAGTGATCGCGGGCAGGGGGCTTCCGAAGCTTTCTTT. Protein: CASSDRGQGASEAFF.

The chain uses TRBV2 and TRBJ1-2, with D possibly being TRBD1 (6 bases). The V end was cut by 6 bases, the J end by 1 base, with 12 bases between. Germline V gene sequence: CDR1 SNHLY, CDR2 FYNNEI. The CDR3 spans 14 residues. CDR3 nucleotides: TGTGCCAGCAGACAGGGTCTCAATAACTATGGCTACACCTTC. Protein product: CASRQGLNNYGYTF.

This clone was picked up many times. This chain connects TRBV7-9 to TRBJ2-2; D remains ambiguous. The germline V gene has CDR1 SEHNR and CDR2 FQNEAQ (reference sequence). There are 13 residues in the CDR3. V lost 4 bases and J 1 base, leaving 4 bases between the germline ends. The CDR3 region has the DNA TGTGCCAGCAGCTCCGGGAACACCGGGGAGCTGTTTTTT. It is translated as CASSSGNTGELFF.

The chain's CDR3 is CASSWDRANYGYTF. The CDR3 region has the DNA TGTGCCAGCAGCTGGGACAGGGCCAACTATGGCTACACCTTC. The chain links TRBV5-5 to TRBJ1-2, with 9 nucleotides matching TRBD1. V gave up 3 bases and J gave up 2 bases; unmatched junction bases: 2. The V gene's germline CDR1 is SGHKS and CDR2 YYEKEE (reference sequence). This CDR3 is built from 14 residues.

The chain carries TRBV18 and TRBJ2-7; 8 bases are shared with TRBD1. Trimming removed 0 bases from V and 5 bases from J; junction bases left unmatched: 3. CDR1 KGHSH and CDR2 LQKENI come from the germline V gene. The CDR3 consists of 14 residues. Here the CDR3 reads CASSPPEDRDEQYF. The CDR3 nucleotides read TGTGCCAGCTCACCACCCGAGGACAGGGACGAGCAGTACTTC. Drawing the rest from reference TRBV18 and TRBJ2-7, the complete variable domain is NAGVMQNPRHLVRRRGQEARLRCSPMKGHSHVYWYRQLPEEGLKFMVYLQKENIIDESGMPKERFSAEFPKEGPSILRIQQVVRGDSAAYFCASSPPEDRDEQYFGPGTRLTVT.

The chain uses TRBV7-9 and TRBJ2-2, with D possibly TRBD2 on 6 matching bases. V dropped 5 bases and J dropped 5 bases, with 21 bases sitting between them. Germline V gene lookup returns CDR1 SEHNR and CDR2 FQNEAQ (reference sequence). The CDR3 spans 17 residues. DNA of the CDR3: TGTGCCAGCAGCCCTCGCGGGGAGGCAGGTCCGACCGGGGAGCTGTTTTTT. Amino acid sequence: CASSPRGEAGPTGELFF. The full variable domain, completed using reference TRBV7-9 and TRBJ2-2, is DTGVSQNPRHKITKRGQNVTFRCDPISEHNRLYWYRQTLGQGPEFLTYFQNEAQLEKSRLLSDRFSAERPKGSFSTLEIQRTEQGDSAMYLCASSPRGEAGPTGELFFGEGSRLTVL.

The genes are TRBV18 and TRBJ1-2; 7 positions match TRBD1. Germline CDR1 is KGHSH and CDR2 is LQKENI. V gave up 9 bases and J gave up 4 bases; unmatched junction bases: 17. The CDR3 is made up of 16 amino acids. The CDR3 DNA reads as TGTGCCAGTTATTCCACAGGGGCCCGAAACCTCTATGGCTACACCTTC. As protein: CASYSTGARNLYGYTF.

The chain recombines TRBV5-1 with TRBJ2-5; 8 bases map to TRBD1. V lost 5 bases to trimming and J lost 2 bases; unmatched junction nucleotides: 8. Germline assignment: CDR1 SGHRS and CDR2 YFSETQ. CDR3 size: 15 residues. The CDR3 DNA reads TGCGCCAGCAGGGCTGGGACAGGATATCAAGAGACCCAGTACTTC. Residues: CASRAGTGYQETQYF.

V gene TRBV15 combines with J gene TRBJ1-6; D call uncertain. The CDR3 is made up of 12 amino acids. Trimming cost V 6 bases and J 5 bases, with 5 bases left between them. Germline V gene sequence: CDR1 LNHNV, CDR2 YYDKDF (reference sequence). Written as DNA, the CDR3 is TGTGCCACCAGGCAGAATAATTCACCCCTCCACTTT. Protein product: CATRQNNSPLHF.

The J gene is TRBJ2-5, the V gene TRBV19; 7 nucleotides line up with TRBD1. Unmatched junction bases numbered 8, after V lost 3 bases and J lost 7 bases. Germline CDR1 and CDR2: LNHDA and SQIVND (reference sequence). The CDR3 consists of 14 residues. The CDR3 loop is CASSIDRDLGTQYF. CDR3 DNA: TGTGCCAGTAGTATTGACAGGGACCTCGGGACCCAGTACTTC.

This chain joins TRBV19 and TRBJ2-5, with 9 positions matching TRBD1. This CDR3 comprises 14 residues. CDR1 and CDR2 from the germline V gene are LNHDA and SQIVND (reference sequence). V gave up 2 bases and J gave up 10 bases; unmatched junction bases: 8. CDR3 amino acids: CASSITGGAKDQYF. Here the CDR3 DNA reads TGTGCCAGTAGTATAACAGGGGGCGCCAAGGACCAGTACTTC.

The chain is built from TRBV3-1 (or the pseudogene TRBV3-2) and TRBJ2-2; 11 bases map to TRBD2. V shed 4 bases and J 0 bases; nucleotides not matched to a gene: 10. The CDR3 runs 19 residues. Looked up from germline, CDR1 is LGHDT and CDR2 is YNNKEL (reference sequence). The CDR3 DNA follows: TGTGCCAGCAGCCCGCGTTTCGTAGCGGGGGGGCCGAACACCGGGGAGCTGTTTTTT. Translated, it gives CASSPRFVAGGPNTGELFF.

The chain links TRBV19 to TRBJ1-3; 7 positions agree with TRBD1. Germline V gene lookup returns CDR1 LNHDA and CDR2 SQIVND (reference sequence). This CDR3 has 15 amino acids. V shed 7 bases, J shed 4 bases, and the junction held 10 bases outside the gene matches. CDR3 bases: TGTGCCAGTACTCCAACAGGGGTTAGAGGAAACACCATATATTTT. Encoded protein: CASTPTGVRGNTIYF. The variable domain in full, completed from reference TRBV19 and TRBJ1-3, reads DGGITQSPKYLFRKEGQNVTLSCEQNLNHDAMYWYRQDPGQGLRLIYYSQIVNDFQKGDIAEGYSVSREKKESFPLTVTSAQKNPTAFYLCASTPTGVRGNTIYFGEGSWLTVV.

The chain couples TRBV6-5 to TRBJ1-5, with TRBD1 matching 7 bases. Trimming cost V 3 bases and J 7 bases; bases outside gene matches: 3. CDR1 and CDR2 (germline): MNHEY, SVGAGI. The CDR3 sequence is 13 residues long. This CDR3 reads CASSYDREQPQHF. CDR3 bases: TGTGCCAGCAGTTATGACAGGGAACAGCCCCAGCATTTT.

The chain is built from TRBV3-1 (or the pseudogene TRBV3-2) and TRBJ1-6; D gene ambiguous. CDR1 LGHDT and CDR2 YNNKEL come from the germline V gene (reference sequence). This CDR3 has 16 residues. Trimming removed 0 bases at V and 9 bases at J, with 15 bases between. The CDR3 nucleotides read TGTGCCAGCAGCCAAGATCTGAACAGCTTTACTTCACCCCTCCACTTT. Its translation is CASSQDLNSFTSPLHF.

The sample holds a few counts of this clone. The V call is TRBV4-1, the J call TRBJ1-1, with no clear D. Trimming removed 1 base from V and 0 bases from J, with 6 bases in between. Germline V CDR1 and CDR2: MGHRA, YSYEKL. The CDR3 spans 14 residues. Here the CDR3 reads CASSQVVVNTEAFF. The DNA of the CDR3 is TGCGCCAGCAGCCAAGTTGTAGTGAACACTGAAGCTTTCTTT.

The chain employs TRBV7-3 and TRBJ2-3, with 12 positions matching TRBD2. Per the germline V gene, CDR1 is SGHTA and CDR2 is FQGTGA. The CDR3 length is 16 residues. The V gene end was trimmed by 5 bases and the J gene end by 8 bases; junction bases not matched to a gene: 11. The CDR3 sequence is CASSPQLAGGPSTQYF. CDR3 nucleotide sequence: TGTGCCAGCAGCCCACAACTAGCGGGGGGCCCAAGTACGCAGTATTTT.

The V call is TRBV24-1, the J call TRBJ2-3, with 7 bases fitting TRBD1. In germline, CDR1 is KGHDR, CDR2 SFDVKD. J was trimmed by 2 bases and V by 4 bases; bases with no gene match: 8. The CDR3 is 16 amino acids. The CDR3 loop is CATSETGTVHTDTQYF. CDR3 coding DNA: TGTGCCACCAGTGAGACCGGGACAGTGCACACAGATACGCAGTATTTT.

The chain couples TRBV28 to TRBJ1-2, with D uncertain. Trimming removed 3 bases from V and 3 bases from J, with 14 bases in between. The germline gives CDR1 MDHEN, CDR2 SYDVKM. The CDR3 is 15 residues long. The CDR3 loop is CASSFSPTVDYGYTF. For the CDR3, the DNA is TGTGCCAGCAGTTTTTCCCCTACAGTAGACTATGGCTACACCTTC.

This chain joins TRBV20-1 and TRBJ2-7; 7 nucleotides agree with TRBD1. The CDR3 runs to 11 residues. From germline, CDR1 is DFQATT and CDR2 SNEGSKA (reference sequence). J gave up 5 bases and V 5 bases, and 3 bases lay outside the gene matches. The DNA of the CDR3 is TGCAGTGCTCGAGGGGGCGACGAGCAGTACTTC. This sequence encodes CSARGGDEQYF.

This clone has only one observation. Written as DNA, the CDR3 is TGTGCTAGTGCCCCAGATGTGGGGGCGCGGACTGAAGCTTTCTTT. It encodes CASAPDVGARTEAFF. The chain joins TRBV12-5 to TRBJ1-1; D perhaps matches TRBD1 (6 bases). Trimming removed 7 bases from V and 5 bases from J, with 20 bases in between. Germline lookup yields CDR1 LGHNT and CDR2 FRNRAP. The CDR3 is 15 residues long.

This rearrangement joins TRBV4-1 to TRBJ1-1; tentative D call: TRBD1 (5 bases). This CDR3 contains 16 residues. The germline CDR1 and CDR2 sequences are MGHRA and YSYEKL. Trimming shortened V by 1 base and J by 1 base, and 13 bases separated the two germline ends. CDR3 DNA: TGCGCCAGCAGCCAAGTTGGGGGGGACCCGAACACTGAAGCTTTCTTT. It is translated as CASSQVGGDPNTEAFF.